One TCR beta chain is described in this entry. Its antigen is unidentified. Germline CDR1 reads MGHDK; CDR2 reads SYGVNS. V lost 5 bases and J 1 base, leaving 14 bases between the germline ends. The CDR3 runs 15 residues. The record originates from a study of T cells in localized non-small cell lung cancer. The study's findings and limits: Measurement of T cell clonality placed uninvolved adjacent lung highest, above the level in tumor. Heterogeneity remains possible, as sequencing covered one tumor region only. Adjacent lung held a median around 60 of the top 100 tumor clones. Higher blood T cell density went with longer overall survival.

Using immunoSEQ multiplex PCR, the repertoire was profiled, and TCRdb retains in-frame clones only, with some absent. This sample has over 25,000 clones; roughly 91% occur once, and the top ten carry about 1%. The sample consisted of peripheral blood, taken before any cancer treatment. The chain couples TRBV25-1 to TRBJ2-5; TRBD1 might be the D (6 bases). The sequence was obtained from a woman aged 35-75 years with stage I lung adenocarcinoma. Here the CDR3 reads CASSSWVGGQETQYF. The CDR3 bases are TGTGCCAGCAGTAGCTGGGTAGGGGGCCAAGAGACCCAGTACTTC.